The T cell receptor (beta chain) described here comes from a study of cytomegalovirus exposure and HLA in healthy donors. Study-level results: Using a false discovery rate of 0.05, a later analysis showed that 15,000 to 20,000 TCR beta sequences were associated with HLA alleles. A previous analysis found most TCR beta V segments productive roughly 87% or roughly 30% of the time. Some V segments, TRBV6-2 and TRBV6-3 among them, were indistinguishable and were therefore excluded. In a later analysis, a missense DCLRE1C variant was linked to TCR beta V- and J-gene trimming.

Primers included in the PCR were 60 Vbeta and 13 Jbeta primers. Here immunoSEQ multiplex PCR was the method, and the copy in TCRdb shows in-frame clones only, minus some. This sample has approximately 170,000 clones; 68% occur once, and the top ten carry 1.4% to 1.5%. CDR3 length: 17 amino acids. V lost 4 bases and J lost 4; bases outside the gene matches: 14. CDR1 is SGHDT and CDR2 is YYEEEE in the germline V gene. Of note for this clone: What it binds is not known.

The chain uses TRBV5-6 and TRBJ1-5, with 7 bases lining up with TRBD1. Sequenced material: PBMCs. The clonotype was recovered from a man over 45 in good health and CMV-seronegative. CDR3 sequence reads: CASSAEGQSFGNQPQHF. In nucleotides, the CDR3 is TGTGCCAGCAGCGCAGAGGGACAGAGTTTTGGGAATCAGCCCCAGCATTTT.